The rows below give T cell receptor beta chains drawn from one sample of a study of T cell clones after liver transplantation. TCRdb's copy holds only in-frame clones and misses some; the assay was immunoSEQ multiplex PCR. The sample carries some 70,000 clones, roughly nine tenths recorded once. The sequencing here drew on CD4+ T cells from blood, taken before liver transplant. The receptors shown here come from a human donor who received a liver transplant. Each CDR3 is given with its conserved first and last residue. The D gene is left open where the match is weak. Only part of the rows carry a size: once, few, many, or a class if the clone is expanded.

.,.,TRBV6-5,TRBJ1-3,TGTGCCAGCAGTCAAGCAGGCGGAAACACCATATATTTT,CASSQAGGNTIYF
.,TRBD1,TRBV30,TRBJ1-5,TGTGCCTGGAGGGGACAGCCCAATCAGCCCCAGCATTTT,CAWRGQPNQPQHF
medium-sized,.,TRBV30,TRBJ1-2,TGTGCCTGGAGTGTAGGCGGGGTCCATGGCTACACCTTC,CAWSVGGVHGYTF
.,TRBD1,TRBV2,TRBJ2-7,TGTGCCAGCAGCGAGACAGGGGCGAGTAACGAGCAGTACTTC,CASSETGASNEQYF
.,TRBD1,TRBV2,TRBJ1-2,TGTGCCAGCGCCTTATCCGAGGGGGCTTTTGGCTACACCTTC,CASALSEGAFGYTF
.,.,TRBV2,TRBJ2-1,TGTGCCAGCAGAGCCGGGACATATCCAGGGGCGGCTAGCTCCTACAATGAGCAGTTCTTC,CASRAGTYPGAASSYNEQFF
once,TRBD1,TRBV7-2,TRBJ1-2,TGTGCCAGCAGCTCCAGGGGGCTTGTAGGCTACACCTTC,CASSSRGLVGYTF
.,.,TRBV5-6,TRBJ1-2,TGTGCCAGCAGCTTGGGTTTTACAAAGAACTATGGCTACACCTTC,CASSLGFTKNYGYTF
.,TRBD1,TRBV5-1,TRBJ1-5,TGCGCCAGCAGCCCGGGACAGGGGAGCAATCAGCCCCAGCATTTT,CASSPGQGSNQPQHF
few,TRBD2,TRBV7-8,TRBJ2-3,TGTGCCAGCAGCTTAGAGCGGGGGTTCACAGATACGCAGTATTTT,CASSLERGFTDTQYF
few,.,TRBV9,TRBJ1-2,TGTGCCAGCAGCGTAGCAGCCCAGGGTACGGGCTACACCTTC,CASSVAAQGTGYTF
once,TRBD2,TRBV15,TRBJ2-1,TGTGCCACCAGCACCAGGCGGGGAGGGTCAGGTAATGAGCAGTTCTTC,CATSTRRGGSGNEQFF
.,.,TRBV7-8,TRBJ1-4,TGTGCCAGCAGCCCCCCGGGGGGCCATAATGAAAAACTGTTTTTT,CASSPPGGHNEKLFF
.,.,TRBV6-1,TRBJ1-5,TGTGCCAGCAGTGCCCAAGGGGGGGCAGGTCAGCCCCAGCATTTT,CASSAQGGAGQPQHF
once,.,TRBV12-5,TRBJ2-7,TGTGCTAGTGGTTTGGTAGACAGAGGCGAGCAGTACTTC,CASGLVDRGEQYF
.,TRBD1,TRBV7-9,TRBJ2-3,TGTGCCAGCAGCTTAGCGACGGGACAGATTATGGCAGATACGCAGTATTTT,CASSLATGQIMADTQYF
.,.,TRBV5-1,TRBJ2-5,TGCGCCAGCAGCCGGGACTGGGAGACCCAGTACTTC,CASSRDWETQYF
.,.,TRBV18,TRBJ2-1,TGTGCCAGCTCGAGTCCTAGGGGTCACAATGAGCAGTTCTTC,CASSSPRGHNEQFF
.,TRBD2,TRBV5-1,TRBJ2-3,TGCGCCAGCAGCTTGGGGACTAGACCAGATACGCAGTATTTT,CASSLGTRPDTQYF
.,TRBD1,TRBV5-1,TRBJ2-7,TGCGCCAGCAACAATGGACAGGGCGGCGAGCAGTACTTC,CASNNGQGGEQYF
.,TRBD2,TRBV2,TRBJ2-4,TGTGCCAGCACTGAGGGACTAGCGGGTCAACACATTCAGTACTTC,CASTEGLAGQHIQYF
.,.,TRBV30,TRBJ1-2,TGTGCCTGGAGTGTACAAGGAGGTGGTAACTATGGCTACACCTTC,CAWSVQGGGNYGYTF
.,TRBD1,TRBV19,TRBJ1-1,TGTGCCAGTAGTAAAGACAGGGCGGGGAACACTGAAGCTTTCTTT,CASSKDRAGNTEAFF
.,TRBD2,TRBV5-5,TRBJ2-7,TGTGCCAGCAGCCGGGACTACCCGGCCTACGAGCAGTACTTC,CASSRDYPAYEQYF
once,.,TRBV4-3,TRBJ1-2,TGCGCCAGCAGCGTCGACAGGCGAATTAACTATGGCTACACCTTC,CASSVDRRINYGYTF
.,TRBD1,TRBV6-1,TRBJ1-2,TGTGCCAGCAGTGGACAGGGGCTCGATGGCTACACCTTC,CASSGQGLDGYTF
.,TRBD2,TRBV7-3,TRBJ2-1,TGTGCCAGCAGCCGGACTAGCGGGAGTTTCAATGAGCAGTTCTTC,CASSRTSGSFNEQFF
.,TRBD2,TRBV19,TRBJ2-3,TGTGCCAGTAGACGACTAGCGGGGCGCACAGATACGCAGTATTTT,CASRRLAGRTDTQYF
.,TRBD2,TRBV10-1,TRBJ2-1,TGCGCCAGCAGTACCCGGACTAGCAACAATGAGCAGTTCTTC,CASSTRTSNNEQFF
.,TRBD2,TRBV7-8,TRBJ2-3,TGTGCCAGCAGTGTAGCGGGAGGGCGGGATACGCAGTATTTT,CASSVAGGRDTQYF
.,.,TRBV11-3,TRBJ2-5,TGTGCCAGCAGCAAAGGGGAGACCCAGTACTTC,CASSKGETQYF
.,TRBD1,TRBV4-1,TRBJ2-3,TGCGCCAGCAGCCCCCGGACAGGGGATGGGACAGATACGCAGTATTTT,CASSPRTGDGTDTQYF
.,TRBD2,TRBV27,TRBJ2-2,TGTGCCAGCAGAAGTAGCGGGGGCTCGAACACCGGGGAGCTGTTTTTT,CASRSSGGSNTGELFF
once,TRBD2,TRBV7-3,TRBJ2-3,TGTGCCAGCAGCTCACCTTGGACTAGCGGGAGTACGACAGATACGCAGTATTTT,CASSSPWTSGSTTDTQYF
.,TRBD1,TRBV7-8,TRBJ2-2,TGTGCCAGCAGCTCCCAGACAGGGGACACCGGGGAGCTGTTTTTT,CASSSQTGDTGELFF
.,TRBD2,TRBV9,TRBJ2-1,TGTGCCAGCAGCGTCAGCGGGAGGGCGACCTACAATGAGCAGTTCTTC,CASSVSGRATYNEQFF
.,.,TRBV2,TRBJ1-2,TGTGCCAGCAGATACGCAGAGACTAACTATGGCTACACCTTC,CASRYAETNYGYTF
once,.,TRBV7-6,TRBJ1-3,TGTGCCAGCAGCTTAGCGGGAGTCGGAAACACCATATATTTT,CASSLAGVGNTIYF
.,.,TRBV29-1,TRBJ2-2,TGCAGCACAGGCCTAGCCGGGGGGGAGCTGTTTTTT,CSTGLAGGELFF
.,.,TRBV5-1,TRBJ2-5,TGCGCCAGCAGCTTGTCGACAGGAAGACAAGAGACCCAGTACTTC,CASSLSTGRQETQYF
.,.,TRBV28,TRBJ1-2,TGTGCCACACAGGCCTCCCGAGGCTACACCTTC,CATQASRGYTF
.,.,TRBV9,TRBJ2-3,TGTGCCAGCAGCGGAGGGGTCAGTCGCACAGATACGCAGTATTTT,CASSGGVSRTDTQYF